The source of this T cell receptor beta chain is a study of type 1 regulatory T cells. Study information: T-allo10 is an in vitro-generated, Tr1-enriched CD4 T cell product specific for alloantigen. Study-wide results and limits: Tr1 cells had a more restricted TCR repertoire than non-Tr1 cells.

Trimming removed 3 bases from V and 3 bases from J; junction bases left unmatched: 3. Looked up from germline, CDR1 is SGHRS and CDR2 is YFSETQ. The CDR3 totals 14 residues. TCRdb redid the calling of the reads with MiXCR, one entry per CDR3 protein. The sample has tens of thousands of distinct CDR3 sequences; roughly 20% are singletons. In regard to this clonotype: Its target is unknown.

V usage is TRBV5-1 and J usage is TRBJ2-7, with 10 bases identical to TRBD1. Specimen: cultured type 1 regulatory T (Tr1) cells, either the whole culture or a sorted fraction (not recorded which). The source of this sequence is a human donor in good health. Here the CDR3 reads CASSSRDRGYEQYF. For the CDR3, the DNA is TGCGCCAGCAGCTCTCGGGACAGGGGCTACGAGCAGTACTTC.